This is a list of T cell receptor beta chains from one sample in a study of blood T cells in healthy people across ages. TCRdb re-called the 5' RACE reads through MiXCR, storing one row per CDR3 protein. The sample has about 1.6 million distinct CDR3 sequences; roughly a third are singletons. The sequencing input was blood. All receptors come from a woman in her twenties or thirties in good health. CDR3s include the opening cysteine and the closing phenylalanine or tryptophan. The order of the fields is J gene, V gene, CDR3 protein.

J: TRBJ2-5; V: TRBV10-3; CDR3: CAARRGLEETQYF
J: TRBJ2-1; V: TRBV29-1; CDR3: CSVDPGQGYNEQFF
J: TRBJ2-5; V: TRBV15; CDR3: CATSREPPHRVGKETQYF
J: TRBJ2-6; V: TRBV7-9; CDR3: CASSTRGGRGTSGANVLTF
J: TRBJ1-5; V: TRBV29-1; CDR3: CSAANGGGQPQHF
J: TRBJ1-5; V: TRBV15; CDR3: CATSRDGSSGRPQHF
J: TRBJ2-7; V: TRBV11-2; CDR3: CASSARGGAPSKTYEQYF
J: TRBJ2-7; V: TRBV27; CDR3: CASKLLPYEQYF
J: TRBJ2-3; V: TRBV30; CDR3: CAWRRTSGSRDTQYF
J: TRBJ2-5; V: TRBV20-1; CDR3: CSARTTGTQETQYF
J: TRBJ2-2; V: TRBV2; CDR3: CASSEAERGFGELFF
J: TRBJ2-7; V: TRBV15; CDR3: CATSRDRDFGEQYF
J: TRBJ1-2; V: TRBV28; CDR3: CASSLGQGVVGYTF
J: TRBJ2-1; V: TRBV27; CDR3: CASSPIQGAGRYNEQFF
J: TRBJ1-2; V: TRBV7-2; CDR3: CASSLSGSLGYTF
J: TRBJ2-7; V: TRBV29-1; CDR3: CSVGDGRVSHEQYF
J: TRBJ1-2; V: TRBV3-1; CDR3: CASSQAGNADGYTF
J: TRBJ2-7; V: TRBV7-8; CDR3: CASSLLLDTLEQYF
J: TRBJ1-5; V: TRBV4-2; CDR3: CASSQETGTSYRPQHF
J: TRBJ1-1; V: TRBV29-1; CDR3: CSVDNRGRSNTGAFF
J: TRBJ1-5; V: TRBV4-1; CDR3: CASSRTGTGNQPQHF
J: TRBJ2-7; V: TRBV4-1; CDR3: CASSQEGQGAYEQYF
J: TRBJ2-1; V: TRBV29-1; CDR3: CSVAWGLGNEQFF
J: TRBJ2-3; V: TRBV7-3; CDR3: CASSSGPSTDTQYF
J: .; V: TRBV4-1; CDR3: CASSQGPLAESSLYNEQYF
J: TRBJ2-3; V: TRBV5-1; CDR3: CASSTRTSGESTDTQYF
J: TRBJ2-7; V: TRBV27; CDR3: CASSLSTTGYEQYF
J: TRBJ1-1; V: TRBV4-2; CDR3: CASSQQPDQNTEAFF
J: TRBJ2-1; V: TRBV9; CDR3: CASSTRGAEDSSYNEQFF
J: TRBJ2-5; V: TRBV27; CDR3: CASSLSAPGAQYF
J: TRBJ2-5; V: TRBV13; CDR3: CASSRRTGLNTMQYF
J: TRBJ2-1; V: TRBV4-2; CDR3: CASSPDYLTYNEQFF
J: .; V: TRBV12-3/TRBV12-4; CDR3: CASSSMGQGCEQYF
J: TRBJ1-2; V: TRBV4-1; CDR3: CASSHTGLMSDGYTF
J: TRBJ2-7; V: TRBV27; CDR3: CASSTYLGDYEQYF
J: TRBJ1-2; V: TRBV15; CDR3: CATSSQRTGQGRGYTF
J: TRBJ2-7; V: TRBV20-1; CDR3: CSARQALTYEQYF
J: TRBJ1-2; V: TRBV9; CDR3: CASSVGQSLLTGYTF
J: TRBJ2-5; V: TRBV3-1; CDR3: CASSLSEGGQTQYF
J: TRBJ2-7; V: TRBV9; CDR3: CASSRSLAQYEQYF
J: TRBJ2-5; V: TRBV5-4; CDR3: CASNTGTGDQETQYF
J: TRBJ2-1; V: TRBV4-2; CDR3: CASSHLERGRNEQFF
J: TRBJ2-2; V: TRBV25-1; CDR3: CAGATAGPPNTGELFF
J: TRBJ2-7; V: TRBV29-1; CDR3: CSVEAPGMWSYEQYF